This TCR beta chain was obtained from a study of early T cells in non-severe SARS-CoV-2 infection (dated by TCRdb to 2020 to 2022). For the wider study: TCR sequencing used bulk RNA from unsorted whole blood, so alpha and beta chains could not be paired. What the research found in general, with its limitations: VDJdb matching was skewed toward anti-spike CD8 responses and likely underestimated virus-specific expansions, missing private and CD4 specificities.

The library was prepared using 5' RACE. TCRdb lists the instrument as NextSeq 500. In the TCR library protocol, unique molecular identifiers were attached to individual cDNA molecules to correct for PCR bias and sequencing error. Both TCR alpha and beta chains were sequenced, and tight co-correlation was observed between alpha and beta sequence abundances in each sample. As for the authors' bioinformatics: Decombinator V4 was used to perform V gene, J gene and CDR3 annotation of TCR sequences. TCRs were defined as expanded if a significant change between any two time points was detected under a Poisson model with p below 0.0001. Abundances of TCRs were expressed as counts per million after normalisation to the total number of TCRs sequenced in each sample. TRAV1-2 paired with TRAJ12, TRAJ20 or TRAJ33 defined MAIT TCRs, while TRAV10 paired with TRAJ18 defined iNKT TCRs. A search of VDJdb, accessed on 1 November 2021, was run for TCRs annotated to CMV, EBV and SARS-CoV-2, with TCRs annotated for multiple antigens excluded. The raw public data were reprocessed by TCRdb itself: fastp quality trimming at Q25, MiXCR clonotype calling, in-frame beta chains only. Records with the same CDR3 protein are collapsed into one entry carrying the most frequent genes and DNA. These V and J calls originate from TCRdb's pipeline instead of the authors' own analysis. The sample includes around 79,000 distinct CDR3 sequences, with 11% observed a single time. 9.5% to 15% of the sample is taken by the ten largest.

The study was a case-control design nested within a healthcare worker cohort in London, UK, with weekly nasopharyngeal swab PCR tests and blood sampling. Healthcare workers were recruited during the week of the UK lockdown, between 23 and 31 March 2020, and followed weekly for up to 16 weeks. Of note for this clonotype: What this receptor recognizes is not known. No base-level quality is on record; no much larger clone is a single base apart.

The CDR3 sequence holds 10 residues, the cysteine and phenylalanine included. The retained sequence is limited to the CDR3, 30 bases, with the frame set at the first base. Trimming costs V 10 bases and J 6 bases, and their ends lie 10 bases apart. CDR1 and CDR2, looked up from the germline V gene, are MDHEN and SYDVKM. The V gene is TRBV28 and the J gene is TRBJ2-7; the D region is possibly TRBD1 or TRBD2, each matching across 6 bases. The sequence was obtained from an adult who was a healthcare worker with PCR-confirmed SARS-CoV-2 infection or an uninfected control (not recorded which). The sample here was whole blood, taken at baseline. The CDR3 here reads CATQGGEQYF. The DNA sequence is TGTGCCACACAGGGAGGCGAGCAGTACTTC.